The entry that follows covers one T cell receptor (beta chain) sequence. The source of the sample is a study of T cell repertoires in ileal Crohn's disease. The CDR3 runs 14 residues. The V and J ends lost 5 bases and 2 bases, in that order; junction bases with no gene match: 4. Germline-derived CDR1 and CDR2 are KGHSH and LQKENI. The table came from immunoSEQ multiplex PCR; TCRdb's copy has only in-frame clones and leaves some out. The sample lists around 15,000 clones, around nine tenths occurring once. The sample was ileal tissue. This receptor was identified in an adult with Crohn's disease. The V gene is TRBV18, the J gene TRBJ1-1; TRBD1 matches at 8 bases. CDR3 loop: CASSSGQGNTEAFF. CDR3 sequence (DNA): TGTGCCAGCTCATCAGGACAGGGCAACACTGAAGCTTTCTTT.